The sequence of this TCR beta chain was determined in a study of OX40 agonist ivuxolimab in advanced cancers. Study-wide background: At 0.01 to 10 mg/kg, ivuxolimab was administered intravenously to patients every 2 weeks.

As for this clone: Its antigen is not identified.

Using immunoSEQ multiplex PCR, the repertoire was profiled, and TCRdb retains in-frame clones only, with some absent. The sample contains about 58,000 clones, approximately 75% of which appear only once. The junction had 3 bases not matched to a gene; V was cut back by 4 bases and J by 3 bases. Germline CDR1 and CDR2: SGHNT and YYREEE (reference sequence). The CDR3 is made up of 15 amino acids. Whole-study results and caveats: More expanded clones were seen, on average, in CD8+ T cells than in CD4+. Researchers did not determine the expanded peripheral T cells' antigen specificity.

V usage is TRBV5-4 and J usage is TRBJ2-3, with TRBD2 matching over 12 bases. This TCR came from an adult with an advanced solid tumor such as melanoma, head and neck, liver or kidney cancer. Sequenced material: CD4+ or CD8+ T cells sorted from blood, taken in a trial of the OX40 agonist ivuxolimab. The CDR3 nucleotides are TGTGCCAGCAGCCAGACTAGCGGGGGTACAGATACGCAGTATTTT. Protein sequence: CASSQTSGGTDTQYF. The variable domain in full, completed from reference TRBV5-4 and TRBJ2-3, reads ETGVTQSPTHLIKTRGQQVTLRCSSQSGHNTVSWYQQALGQGPQFIFQYYREEENGRGNFPPRFSGLQFPNYSSELNVNALELDDSALYLCASSQTSGGTDTQYFGPGTRLTVL.